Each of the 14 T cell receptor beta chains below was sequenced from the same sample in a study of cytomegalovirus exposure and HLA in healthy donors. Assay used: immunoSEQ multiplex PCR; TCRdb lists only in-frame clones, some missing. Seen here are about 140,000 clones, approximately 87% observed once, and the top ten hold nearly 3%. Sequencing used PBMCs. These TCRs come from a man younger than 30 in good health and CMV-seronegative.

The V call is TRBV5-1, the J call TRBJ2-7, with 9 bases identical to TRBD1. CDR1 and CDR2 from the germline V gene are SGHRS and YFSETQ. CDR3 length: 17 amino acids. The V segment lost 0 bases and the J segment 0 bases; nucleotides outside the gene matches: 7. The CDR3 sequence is CASSLAAGTGSSYEQYF. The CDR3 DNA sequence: TGCGCCAGCAGCTTGGCAGCGGGGACAGGGAGCTCCTACGAGCAGTACTTC.

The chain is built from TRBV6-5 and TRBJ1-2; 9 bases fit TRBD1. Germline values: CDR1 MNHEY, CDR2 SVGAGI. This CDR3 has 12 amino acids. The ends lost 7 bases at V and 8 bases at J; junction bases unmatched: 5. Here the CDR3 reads CASTRTGDGYTF. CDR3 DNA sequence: TGTGCCAGCACCCGGACAGGGGACGGCTACACCTTC.

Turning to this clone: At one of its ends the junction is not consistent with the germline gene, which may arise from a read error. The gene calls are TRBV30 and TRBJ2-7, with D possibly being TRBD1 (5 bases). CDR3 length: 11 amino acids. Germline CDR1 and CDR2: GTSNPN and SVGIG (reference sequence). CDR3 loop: CGVQGTYEQYF. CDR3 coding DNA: TGCGGCGTTCAGGGTACCTACGAGCAGTACTTC.

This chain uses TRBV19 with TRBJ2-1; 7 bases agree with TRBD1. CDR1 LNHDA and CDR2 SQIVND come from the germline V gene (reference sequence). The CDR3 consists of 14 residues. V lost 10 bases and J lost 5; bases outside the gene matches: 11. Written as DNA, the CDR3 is TGTGCCACCCGAAGGGGGACAGTCAACAATGAGCAGTTCTTC. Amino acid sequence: CATRRGTVNNEQFF. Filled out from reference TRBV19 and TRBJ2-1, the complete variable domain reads DGGITQSPKYLFRKEGQNVTLSCEQNLNHDAMYWYRQDPGQGLRLIYYSQIVNDFQKGDIAEGYSVSREKKESFPLTVTSAQKNPTAFYLCATRRGTVNNEQFFGPGTRLTVL.

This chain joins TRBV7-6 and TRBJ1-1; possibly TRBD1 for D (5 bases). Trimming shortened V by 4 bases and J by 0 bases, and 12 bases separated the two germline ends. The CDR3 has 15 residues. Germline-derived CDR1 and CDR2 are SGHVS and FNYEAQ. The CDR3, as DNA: TGTGCCAGCAGCTCCGCGGGACCAATGAACACTGAAGCTTTCTTT. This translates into CASSSAGPMNTEAFF.

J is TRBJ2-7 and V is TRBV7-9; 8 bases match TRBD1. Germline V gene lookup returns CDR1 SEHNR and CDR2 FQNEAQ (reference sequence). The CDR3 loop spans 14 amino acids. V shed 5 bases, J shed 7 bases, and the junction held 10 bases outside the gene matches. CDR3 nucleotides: TGTGCCAGCAGCGGTCGGACAGGGACGGTAGAGCAGTACTTC. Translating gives CASSGRTGTVEQYF.

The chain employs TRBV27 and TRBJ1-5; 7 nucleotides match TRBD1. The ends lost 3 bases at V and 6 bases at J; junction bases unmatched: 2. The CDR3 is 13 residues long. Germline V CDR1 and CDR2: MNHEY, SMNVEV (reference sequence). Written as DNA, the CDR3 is TGTGCCAGCAGTTTGCAGGGGGGTCAGCCCCAGCATTTT. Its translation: CASSLQGGQPQHF.

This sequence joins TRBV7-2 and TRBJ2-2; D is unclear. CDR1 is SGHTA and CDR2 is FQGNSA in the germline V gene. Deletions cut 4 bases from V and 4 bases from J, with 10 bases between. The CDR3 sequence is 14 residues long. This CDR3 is CASSSTPITGELFF. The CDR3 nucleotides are TGTGCCAGCAGCTCCACTCCCATCACCGGGGAGCTGTTTTTT. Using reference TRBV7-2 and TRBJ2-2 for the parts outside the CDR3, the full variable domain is GAGVSQSPSNKVTEKGKDVELRCDPISGHTALYWYRQSLGQGLEFLIYFQGNSAPDKSGLPSDRFSAERTGGSVSTLTIQRTQQEDSAVYLCASSSTPITGELFFGEGSRLTVL.

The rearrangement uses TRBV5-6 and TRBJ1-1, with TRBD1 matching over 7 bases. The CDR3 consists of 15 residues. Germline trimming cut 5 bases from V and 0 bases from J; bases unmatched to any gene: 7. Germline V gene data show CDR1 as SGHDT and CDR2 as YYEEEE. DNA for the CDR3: TGTGCCAGCAGTCCAGGGGGACGGATGAACACTGAAGCTTTCTTT. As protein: CASSPGGRMNTEAFF.

CDR3 bases: TGTGCCAGCAGCGTAGCTACAGGGGGCAATGGAAACACCATATATTTT. Protein product: CASSVATGGNGNTIYF. The V gene is TRBV9, the J gene TRBJ1-3; 9 bases are a match to TRBD1. V lost 0 bases to trimming and J lost 3 bases; unmatched junction nucleotides: 4. The germline gives CDR1 SGDLS, CDR2 YYNGEE. The CDR3 totals 16 residues.

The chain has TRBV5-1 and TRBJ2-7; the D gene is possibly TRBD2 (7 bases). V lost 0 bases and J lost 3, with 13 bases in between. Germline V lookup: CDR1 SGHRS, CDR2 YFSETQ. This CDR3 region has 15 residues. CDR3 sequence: CASSLDAGAYYEQYF. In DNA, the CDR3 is TGCGCCAGCAGCTTGGATGCGGGGGCTTACTACGAGCAGTACTTC.

CDR3 region: CASSPPRASGSYEQYF. The CDR3 bases are TGTGCCAGCTCACCACCTCGGGCTAGCGGTTCATACGAGCAGTACTTC. V gene TRBV18 combines with J gene TRBJ2-7, with TRBD2 identical over 7 bases. V was clipped by 0 bases and J by 4 bases; unmatched bases: 9. CDR1 and CDR2 (germline): KGHSH, LQKENI. The CDR3 loop spans 16 amino acids. The whole variable domain, filled in from reference TRBV18 and TRBJ2-7, reads NAGVMQNPRHLVRRRGQEARLRCSPMKGHSHVYWYRQLPEEGLKFMVYLQKENIIDESGMPKERFSAEFPKEGPSILRIQQVVRGDSAAYFCASSPPRASGSYEQYFGPGTRLTVT.

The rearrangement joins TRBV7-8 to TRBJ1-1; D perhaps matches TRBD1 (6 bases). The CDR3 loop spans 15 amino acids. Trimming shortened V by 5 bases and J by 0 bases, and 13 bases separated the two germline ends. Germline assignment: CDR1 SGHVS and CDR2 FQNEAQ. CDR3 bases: TGTGCCAGCAGCGCCCTCAGGGGCATGAACACTGAAGCTTTCTTT. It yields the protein CASSALRGMNTEAFF. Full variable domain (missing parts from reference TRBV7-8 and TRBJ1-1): GAGVSQSPRYKVAKRGQDVALRCDPISGHVSLFWYQQALGQGPEFLTYFQNEAQLDKSGLPSDRFFAERPEGSVSTLKIQRTQQEDSAVYLCASSALRGMNTEAFFGQGTRLTVV.

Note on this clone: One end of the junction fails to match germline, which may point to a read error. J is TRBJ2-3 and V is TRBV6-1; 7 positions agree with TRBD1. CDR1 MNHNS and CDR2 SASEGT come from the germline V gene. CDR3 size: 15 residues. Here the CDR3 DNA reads TGTGCCAGCAGGGAAGACAGGGCACACACAGATACGCAGTATTTT. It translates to CASREDRAHTDTQYF.